These 2 T cell receptor beta chains came from one sample sequenced in a study of cytomegalovirus exposure and HLA in healthy donors. The repertoire was sequenced with immunoSEQ multiplex PCR; TCRdb's copy has only in-frame clones and lacks some. The sample has some 260,000 clones, less than 90% seen once. Sequencing input: PBMCs. These receptor sequences come from a man younger than 35 in good health and CMV-seropositive.

This chain connects TRBV13 to TRBJ2-7; 14 bases align to TRBD2. V was clipped by 5 bases and J by 5 bases; unmatched bases: 11. Germline assignment: CDR1 PRHDT and CDR2 FYEKMQ (reference sequence). This CDR3 is built from 17 residues. CDR3 residues: CASSPARGLAGVNEQYF. The CDR3 bases are TGTGCCAGCAGCCCGGCCCGGGGACTAGCGGGAGTAAACGAGCAGTACTTC.

The chain is built from TRBV7-9 and TRBJ2-7; 8 bases line up with TRBD2. This CDR3 is 14 amino acids long. J was trimmed by 4 bases and V by 7 bases; bases with no gene match: 9. Germline CDR1 reads SEHNR; CDR2 reads FQNEAQ (reference sequence). The CDR3 here is CASNNAPGGYEQYF. The DNA for the CDR3 is TGTGCCAGCAACAATGCCCCGGGGGGGTACGAGCAGTACTTC. Looking up the rest from reference TRBV7-9 and TRBJ2-7 gives the full variable domain: DTGVSQNPRHKITKRGQNVTFRCDPISEHNRLYWYRQTLGQGPEFLTYFQNEAQLEKSRLLSDRFSAERPKGSFSTLEIQRTEQGDSAMYLCASNNAPGGYEQYFGPGTRLTVT.